The 18 T cell receptor beta chains listed next were all sequenced from one sample in a study of T cells in localized non-small cell lung cancer. Method: immunoSEQ multiplex PCR; TCRdb's copy keeps in-frame clones and lacks some. This sample has tens of thousands of clones, with around 83% found just once. Specimen: PBMCs, collected before any cancer treatment. The source is a man between 40 and 69 years old with stage II lung adenocarcinoma.

V and J are TRBV2 and TRBJ1-3; 7 positions match TRBD1. Germline loops: CDR1 SNHLY, CDR2 FYNNEI. V lost 6 bases and J lost 7; bases outside the gene matches: 12. The CDR3 extends over 15 amino acids. CDR3 sequence (DNA): TGTGCCAGCAGGGGATTGACAGGGTTAGCCAACACCATATATTTT. It encodes CASRGLTGLANTIYF.

This clone was seen more than once but under ten times. V is TRBV19 and J is TRBJ2-3; 7 bases fit TRBD1. Germline V gene data show CDR1 as LNHDA and CDR2 as SQIVND (reference sequence). The CDR3 contains 16 residues. The V and J ends lost 0 bases and 1 base, in that order; junction bases with no gene match: 4. CDR3 protein: CASSIDIGTGTDTQYF. CDR3 DNA: TGTGCCAGTAGTATAGACATCGGGACAGGCACAGATACGCAGTATTTT.

The chain carries TRBV16 and TRBJ1-5, with 9 bases identical to TRBD1. Germline V gene data show CDR1 as KGHSY and CDR2 as FQNENV. V was clipped by 0 bases and J by 6 bases; unmatched bases: 3. This CDR3 spans 15 amino acids. CDR3 region: CASSQSGQGLQPQHF. The CDR3 DNA follows: TGTGCCAGCAGCCAATCGGGACAGGGACTTCAGCCCCAGCATTTT.

The chain recombines TRBV30 with TRBJ2-1; 12 bases line up with TRBD2. J gave up 0 bases and V 4 bases, and 7 bases lay outside the gene matches. The CDR3 is made up of 17 amino acids. Germline V gene lookup returns CDR1 GTSNPN and CDR2 SVGIG (reference sequence). The CDR3 DNA follows: TGTGCCTGGACTGCTCTAGCGGGAGGGCCCTCCTACAATGAGCAGTTCTTC. This codes for CAWTALAGGPSYNEQFF. Drawing the rest from reference TRBV30 and TRBJ2-1, the complete variable domain is SQTIHQWPATLVQPVGSPLSLECTVEGTSNPNLYWYRQAAGRGLQLLFYSVGIGQISSEVPQNLSASRPQDRQFILSSKKLLLSDSGFYLCAWTALAGGPSYNEQFFGPGTRLTVL.

The rearrangement joins TRBV4-1 to TRBJ1-2; 7 nucleotides agree with TRBD1. J was trimmed by 4 bases and V by 0 bases; bases with no gene match: 5. CDR3 length equals 15 residues. Per germline, CDR1 MGHRA and CDR2 YSYEKL. CDR3 residues: CASSQDNRDSYGYTF. For the CDR3, the DNA is TGCGCCAGCAGCCAAGATAATCGGGACAGCTATGGCTACACCTTC.

This clone was picked up a small number of times. In DNA, the CDR3 is TGTGCCAGCAGCCCGATACAGCTGAACACTGAAGCTTTCTTT. This gives the protein CASSPIQLNTEAFF. The rearrangement joins TRBV5-8 to TRBJ1-1; D is uncertain. CDR1 and CDR2 (germline): SGHTS, YDEGEE. V was clipped by 4 bases and J by 0 bases, with 10 bases between them. This CDR3 region has 14 residues.

The chain links TRBV6-6 to TRBJ2-7, with a weak D call TRBD1 (6 bases). Germline V gene sequence: CDR1 MNHNY, CDR2 SVGAGI (reference sequence). Trimming removed 6 bases at V and 2 bases at J, with 11 bases between. The CDR3 sequence is 13 residues long. The CDR3 DNA reads as TGTGCCAGCAGGAGACAGGACCCCTACGAGCAGTACTTC. It specifies CASRRQDPYEQYF.

By share of the sample, this clone is medium-sized. The chain employs TRBV11-2 and TRBJ2-7, with 9 bases that match TRBD2. The CDR3 consists of 16 residues. V was pared by 0 bases and J by 4 bases, with 7 bases of the junction left unmatched. The germline gives CDR1 SGHAT, CDR2 FQNNGV. CDR3 amino acids: CASSLESGLALYEQYF. The CDR3 nucleotides are TGTGCCAGCAGCTTAGAGTCGGGACTAGCATTATACGAGCAGTACTTC.

The chain uses TRBV10-1 and TRBJ1-1; tentative D call: TRBD1 (5 bases). The V end lost 3 bases, the J end lost 5 bases, and 16 bases lay between the germline ends. Germline V gene sequence: CDR1 WNHNN, CDR2 SYGVQD (reference sequence). The CDR3 loop spans 15 amino acids. The CDR3 DNA sequence: TGCGCCAGCAGTGAAAATCCGGGGAGGGGTACTGAAGCTTTCTTT. Translated: CASSENPGRGTEAFF.

The gene calls are TRBV6-5 and TRBJ2-3, with D possibly TRBD1 on 6 matching bases. This CDR3 has 14 amino acids. V lost 5 bases and J 3 bases, leaving 12 bases between the germline ends. Germline V CDR1 and CDR2: MNHEY, SVGAGI. The CDR3 bases are TGTGCCAGCAGTCTCGGACAGCCAACAGATACGCAGTATTTT. Translation gives CASSLGQPTDTQYF.

This rearrangement joins TRBV11-2 to TRBJ2-2; D might be TRBD1 (7 bases). The V and J ends lost 2 bases and 6 bases respectively, with 19 bases between them. The CDR3 is 17 residues long. Germline V lookup: CDR1 SGHAT, CDR2 FQNNGV. The CDR3 region is CASSLQWVAGGSGELFF. The CDR3 DNA reads as TGTGCCAGCAGCTTACAGTGGGTGGCAGGGGGGTCCGGGGAGCTGTTTTTT.

This clone was seen only a few times. The chain recombines TRBV7-2 with TRBJ2-7, with 10 nucleotides matching TRBD2. CDR3 length: 15 residues. With 6 bases clipped from V and 5 bases from J, the junction kept 10 bases outside the gene matches. Germline V gene sequence: CDR1 SGHTA, CDR2 FQGNSA. The CDR3 DNA follows: TGTGCCAGCAGTCTACCCCTGGGACTAGCGCACGAGCAGTACTTC. It specifies CASSLPLGLAHEQYF.

The chain is built from TRBV7-9 and TRBJ2-7, with D tentatively TRBD1 (5 bases). Germline V gives CDR1 SEHNR, CDR2 FQNEAQ (reference sequence). V gave up 2 bases and J gave up 5 bases, with 13 bases separating them. This CDR3 is 14 amino acids long. This CDR3 is CASSLIDSRDEQYF. CDR3 bases: TGTGCCAGCAGCTTAATTGACAGCCGTGACGAGCAGTACTTC. Combining the CDR3 with reference TRBV7-9 and TRBJ2-7 gives the whole variable domain DTGVSQNPRHKITKRGQNVTFRCDPISEHNRLYWYRQTLGQGPEFLTYFQNEAQLEKSRLLSDRFSAERPKGSFSTLEIQRTEQGDSAMYLCASSLIDSRDEQYFGPGTRLTVT.

The V gene is TRBV7-8, the J gene TRBJ2-3; D is possibly TRBD1 (6 bases). There are 16 residues in the CDR3. V gave up 5 bases and J gave up 2 bases, with 17 bases separating them. Germline V CDR1 and CDR2: SGHVS, FQNEAQ. CDR3 coding DNA: TGTGCCAGCAGCCCCGACAGGCGAGCCCTCACAGATACGCAGTATTTT. Translated, it gives CASSPDRRALTDTQYF.

The chain employs TRBV6-5 and TRBJ1-5; D uncertain. CDR3 length: 14 amino acids. Germline V gives CDR1 MNHEY, CDR2 SVGAGI. V was pared by 6 bases and J by 0 bases, with 9 bases between. The CDR3 DNA is TGTGCCAGCAGCCCCGACATTAGCAATCAGCCCCAGCATTTT. Translating it yields CASSPDISNQPQHF.

This sequence joins TRBV5-4 and TRBJ2-1; D possibly matches TRBD1 or TRBD2 (5 bases each). From germline, CDR1 is SGHNT and CDR2 YYREEE (reference sequence). This CDR3 comprises 15 residues. V shed 3 bases and J shed 8 bases, with 18 bases lying between them. The CDR3 here is CASSSPGPREYEQFF. CDR3 in DNA: TGTGCCAGCAGCTCGCCGGGACCCAGGGAGTATGAGCAGTTCTTC. Together with reference TRBV5-4 and TRBJ2-1, the CDR3 gives the full variable domain: ETGVTQSPTHLIKTRGQQVTLRCSSQSGHNTVSWYQQALGQGPQFIFQYYREEENGRGNFPPRFSGLQFPNYSSELNVNALELDDSALYLCASSSPGPREYEQFFGPGTRLTVL.

CDR3 DNA: TGTGCCAGCAGCTCATTGACGGACAGGGACACCGGGGAGCTGTTTTTT. This codes for CASSSLTDRDTGELFF. The J gene is TRBJ2-2, the V gene TRBV5-6; 8 positions agree with TRBD1. Germline lookup yields CDR1 SGHDT and CDR2 YYEEEE. The CDR3 totals 16 residues. V lost 3 bases and J lost 3; bases outside the gene matches: 7.

As concerns this clone: Other DNA sequences in the same sample also yield this CDR3. The chain links TRBV18 to TRBJ2-7; TRBD1 matches at 7 bases. The germline CDR1 and CDR2 sequences are KGHSH and LQKENI. The CDR3 covers 16 residues. The V and J ends lost 4 bases and 1 base, in that order; junction bases with no gene match: 10. For the CDR3, the DNA is TGTGCCAGCTCACTCTTGGATAGGGGGCTTTCCTACGAGCAGTACTTC. Its translation: CASSLLDRGLSYEQYF.